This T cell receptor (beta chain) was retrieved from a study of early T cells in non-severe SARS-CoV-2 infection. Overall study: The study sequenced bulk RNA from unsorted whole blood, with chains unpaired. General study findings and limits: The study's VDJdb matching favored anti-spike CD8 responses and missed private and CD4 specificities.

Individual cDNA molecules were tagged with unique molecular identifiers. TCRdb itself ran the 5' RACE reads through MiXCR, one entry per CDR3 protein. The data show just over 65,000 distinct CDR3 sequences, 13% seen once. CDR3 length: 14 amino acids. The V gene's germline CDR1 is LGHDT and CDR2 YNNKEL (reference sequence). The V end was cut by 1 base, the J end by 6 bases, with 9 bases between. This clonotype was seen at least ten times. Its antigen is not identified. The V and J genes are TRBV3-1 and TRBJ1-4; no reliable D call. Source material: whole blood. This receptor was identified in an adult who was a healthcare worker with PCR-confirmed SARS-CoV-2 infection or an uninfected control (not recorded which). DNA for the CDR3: TGTGCCAGCAGCCAAGCTGGTGCGGATGAAAAACTGTTTTTT. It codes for CASSQAGADEKLFF.